This record looks at one T cell receptor beta chain sequence and its context. Antigen unknown. Deliveries were elective term cesareans at roughly 35-42 weeks, with no labor or membrane rupture. Sorted naive CD8+ T cell numbers ranged ~19,000 to ~100,000. Trimming pared 5 bases from V and 1 base from J, leaving 11 bases between. From germline, CDR1 is PRHDT and CDR2 FYEKMQ (reference sequence). The CDR3 spans 14 residues. Here immunoSEQ multiplex PCR was the method, and the copy in TCRdb shows in-frame clones only, minus some. The sample lists about 4,900 clones, roughly 97% seen once, with approximately 0.6% in the top ten. This specimen comes from a study of naive CD8 T cells in extremely preterm neonates. Whole-study findings and limits: Shared CDR3 nucleotide sequences: preterm roughly 2.7%, term approximately 0.43%, children roughly 0.03%, adults more than 0.0075%. The authors flagged variable productive template counts in preterm samples. Preterm infants showed shorter CDR3s, fewer N additions and less trimming than older groups.

The sample was naive CD8+ T cells from cord blood. The sequence came from a newborn in good health. This chain links TRBV13 with TRBJ2-5, with no clear D. The CDR3 here is CASSPLGGQETQYF. CDR3 bases: TGTGCCAGCAGCCCCCTAGGCGGCCAAGAGACCCAGTACTTC. Complete variable domain (other parts from reference TRBV13 and TRBJ2-5): AAGVIQSPRHLIKEKRETATLKCYPIPRHDTVYWYQQGPGQDPQFLISFYEKMQSDKGSIPDRFSAQQFSDYHSELNMSSLELGDSALYFCASSPLGGQETQYFGPGTRLLVL.